The rows below give T cell receptor beta chains drawn from one sample of a study of early T cells in non-severe SARS-CoV-2 infection. TCRdb used MiXCR to reprocess the 5' RACE reads, holding one entry per CDR3 protein. The repertoire holds approximately 71,000 distinct CDR3 sequences, with roughly 12% as singletons. The sequencing input was whole blood. These receptors were taken from an adult who was a healthcare worker with PCR-confirmed SARS-CoV-2 infection or an uninfected control (not recorded which). Each CDR3 is given with its conserved first and last residue. Fields, in order: J gene, D gene, clone size, V gene, CDR3 DNA, CDR3 protein. The D gene is left open where the match is weak. The size entry is marked missing in some rows and otherwise reads once, few, many or a size class.

>TRBJ2-6|.|few|TRBV25-1
TGTGCCAGACAGGGCTCTGGGGCCAACGTCCTGACTTTC
CARQGSGANVLTF
>TRBJ2-5|.|.|TRBV9
TGTGCCAGCAGCGTAGAGGTTAGCGCTAGCTTGGAGACCCAGTACTTC
CASSVEVSASLETQYF
>TRBJ2-5|.|few|TRBV20-1
TGCAGTGCTGATACACCCCAAGAGACCCAGTACTTC
CSADTPQETQYF
>TRBJ1-1|.|.|TRBV20-1
TGCAGTGCTAGGGGAGGGGTGAACACTGAAGCTTTCTTT
CSARGGVNTEAFF
>TRBJ2-1|TRBD2|.|TRBV6-6
TGTGCCAGCTGTGTCGAAGCGGGGGGCCTCGACAATGAGCAGTTCTTC
CASCVEAGGLDNEQFF
>TRBJ2-3|.|many|TRBV5-1
TGCGCCAGCTGCCGGGACGGCACAGATACGCAGTATTTT
CASCRDGTDTQYF
>TRBJ2-1|.|many|TRBV6-4
TGTGCCAGCAGCCCCACCCCGCGACGAGTGGGCAATGAGCAGTTCTTC
CASSPTPRRVGNEQFF
>TRBJ1-5|TRBD1|.|TRBV12-3/TRBV12-4
TGTGCCAGCAGTTTATCCGGGCCTACAGTACGACAGGGGGATCAGCCCCAGCATTTT
CASSLSGPTVRQGDQPQHF
>TRBJ2-3|.|.|TRBV20-1
TGCAGTGCTAGACCAGGAGGGGGCACAGATACGCAGTATTTT
CSARPGGGTDTQYF
>TRBJ2-5|TRBD2|many|TRBV5-1
TGCGCCAGCAGCCTCGGGACTAGCGGGTCACAAGAGACCCAGTACTTC
CASSLGTSGSQETQYF
>TRBJ2-5|.|few|TRBV2
TGTGCCAGCAAGATGGAGACCCAGTACTTC
CASKMETQYF
>TRBJ2-4|.|.|TRBV3-1
TGTGCCAGCAGCCCCCCCGGGGAAGGCATTCAGTACTTC
CASSPPGEGIQYF
>TRBJ1-3|TRBD1|many|TRBV5-1
TGCGCCAGCAGTACCGGGACAGGGGTCGGAAACACCATATATTTT
CASSTGTGVGNTIYF
>TRBJ1-5|.|.|TRBV7-9
TGTGCCAGCAGCAATCCCAATCAGCCCCAGCATTTT
CASSNPNQPQHF
>TRBJ2-4|.|few|TRBV29-1
TGCAGCGTTGTCGCCTCAGCCAAAAACATTCAGTACTTC
CSVVASAKNIQYF
>TRBJ1-4|.|few|TRBV20-1
TGCAGTGCTAGAGGACTAGAAAAACTGTTTTTT
CSARGLEKLFF
>TRBJ2-7|.|.|TRBV6-6
TGTGCCAGCAGGACCCGCGAGACAGGCAACTACGAGCAGTACTTC
CASRTRETGNYEQYF
>TRBJ1-1|.|many|TRBV7-9
TGTGCCAGCAGTCGGATGAACACTGAAGCTTTCTTT
CASSRMNTEAFF
>TRBJ1-4|.|few|TRBV20-1
TGCAGTGCTAGAGATCCCAGGGTAGATGAAAAACTGTTTTTT
CSARDPRVDEKLFF
>TRBJ2-5|.|.|TRBV6-5
TGTGCCAGCAGTTACTCGGTTGGGTCGGGAGAGACCCAGTACTTC
CASSYSVGSGETQYF
>TRBJ1-2|.|.|TRBV7-3
TGTGCCGGCAGCCTACGACACAGCCAAAACGTGAATGGCTACACCTTC
CAGSLRHSQNVNGYTF
>TRBJ2-5|TRBD1|few|TRBV19
TGTGCCAGTAGCCTCCGGGACAGGCACTACTTC
CASSLRDRHYF
>TRBJ2-1|TRBD2|many|TRBV11-2
TGTGCCAGCAGCGCTAGCGGCCACAATGAGCAGTTCTTC
CASSASGHNEQFF
>TRBJ2-7|TRBD1|many|TRBV25-1
TGTGCCAGTCAATCGGGACAGGGCTACGAGCAGTACTTC
CASQSGQGYEQYF
>TRBJ2-3|.|few|TRBV29-1
TGCAGCGTTGTCGCGGGGTGGGCAGATACGCAGTATTTT
CSVVAGWADTQYF
>TRBJ2-2|.|many|TRBV7-8
TGTGCCAGCGCCTGGGGGGGCGCGAACACCGGGGAGCTGTTTTTT
CASAWGGANTGELFF
>TRBJ2-1|TRBD2|many|TRBV5-1
TGCGCCAGCAGCTTGGTTGCCCCGGGAGCGGGAGTTTCTAATGAGCAGTTCTTC
CASSLVAPGAGVSNEQFF
>TRBJ1-5|TRBD1|many|TRBV2
TGTGCCAGCGGAAGACAGGGGATAAACAATCAGCCCCAGCATTTT
CASGRQGINNQPQHF
>TRBJ2-3|.|.|TRBV28
TGTGCCAGCAGTTCCATCGACCCGGGAACAGATACGCAGTATTTT
CASSSIDPGTDTQYF
>TRBJ2-1|.|many|TRBV12-5
TGTGCTAGTGGTTTGGTACCTCCAGTGAATGAGCAGTTCTTC
CASGLVPPVNEQFF
>TRBJ2-7|TRBD1|.|TRBV5-1
TGCGCCAGCAGCTTGGCCGGGACAGTCTCCTACGAGCAGTACTTC
CASSLAGTVSYEQYF
>TRBJ2-3|TRBD2|.|TRBV29-1
TGCAGCGTACTGGGACTAGCGGGAAGCACAGATACGCAGTATTTT
CSVLGLAGSTDTQYF
>TRBJ1-3|.|many|TRBV7-2
TGTGCCAGCAGCCCCGAACCCCGGACAGCCTCTGGAAACACCATATATTTT
CASSPEPRTASGNTIYF
>TRBJ2-1|.|few|TRBV11-3
TGTGCCAGCAGCTTAGGGGGACTGATTGGAGATGAGCAGTTCTTC
CASSLGGLIGDEQFF
>TRBJ2-1|.|many|TRBV12-3/TRBV12-4
TGTGCCAGCAGTTTTCAGGGAATAGACTACAATGAGCAGTTCTTC
CASSFQGIDYNEQFF
>TRBJ2-1|TRBD2|many|TRBV11-2
TGTGCCAGCAGCCCACGGAGACTAGCGGGACTCAATGAGCAGTTCTTC
CASSPRRLAGLNEQFF
>TRBJ2-3|.|many|TRBV7-9
TGTGCCAGCAGCTTAGCAGTCGGGAGCACAGATACGCAGTATTTT
CASSLAVGSTDTQYF
>TRBJ2-5|.|few|TRBV7-9
TGTGCCAGCAGCCCCCCGGACAGGACCCAGTACTTC
CASSPPDRTQYF
>TRBJ2-3|TRBD1|many|TRBV6-1
TGTGCCAGCAGATTAGGACAGGCAAACACAGATACGCAGTATTTT
CASRLGQANTDTQYF
>TRBJ2-7|TRBD1|many|TRBV19
TGTGCCACCACCCAGGGGGCGAGGTGGAACGAGCAGTACTTC
CATTQGARWNEQYF
>TRBJ1-2|.|few|TRBV12-3/TRBV12-4
TGTGCCAGCAGCCCCGACAGGACGGGCTACACCTTC
CASSPDRTGYTF
>TRBJ2-1|TRBD1|many|TRBV5-6
TGTGCCAGCTTCCCCTTCAGGGGGACAGGGGTTTATGAGCAGTTCTTC
CASFPFRGTGVYEQFF
>TRBJ2-2|TRBD1|.|TRBV7-3
TGTGCCAGCAGCGTTTTAGGGGGGACAGGGATCACCGGGGAGCTGTTTTTT
CASSVLGGTGITGELFF
>TRBJ2-1|.|many|TRBV5-1
TGCGCCAGCAGCTTGGCTTGGATAGGGGGCAATGAGCAGTTCTTC
CASSLAWIGGNEQFF
>TRBJ2-3|.|.|TRBV5-4
TGTGCCAGCAGCTTGGTAGTCACTGCAGATACGCAGTATTTT
CASSLVVTADTQYF
>TRBJ1-2|TRBD1|few|TRBV20-1
TGCAGTGCTAGAGCCGGGACAGGGCTTACTAACTATGGCTACACCTTC
CSARAGTGLTNYGYTF
>TRBJ2-7|.|many|TRBV11-2
TGTGCCAGCAGCTTGGCCTCCGGGCAACTAACCTACGAGCAGTACTTC
CASSLASGQLTYEQYF
>TRBJ1-1|.|few|TRBV18
TGTGCCAGCTCACCTGTGGGAAACACTGAAGCTTTCTTT
CASSPVGNTEAFF